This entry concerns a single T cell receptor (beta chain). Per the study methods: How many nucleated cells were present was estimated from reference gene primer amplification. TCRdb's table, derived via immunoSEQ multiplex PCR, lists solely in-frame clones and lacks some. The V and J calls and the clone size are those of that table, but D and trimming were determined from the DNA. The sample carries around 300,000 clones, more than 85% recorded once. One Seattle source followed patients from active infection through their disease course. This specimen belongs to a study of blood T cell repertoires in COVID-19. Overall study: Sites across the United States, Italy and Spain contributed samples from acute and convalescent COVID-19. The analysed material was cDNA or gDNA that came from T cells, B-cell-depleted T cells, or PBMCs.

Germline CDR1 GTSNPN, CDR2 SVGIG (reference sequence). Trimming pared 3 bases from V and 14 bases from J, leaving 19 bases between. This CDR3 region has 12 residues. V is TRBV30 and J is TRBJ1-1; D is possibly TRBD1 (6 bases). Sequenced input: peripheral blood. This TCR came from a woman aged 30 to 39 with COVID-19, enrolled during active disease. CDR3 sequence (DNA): TGTGCCTGGAGCGATACCGGGACAATTTTCTTCTTT. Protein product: CAWSDTGTIFFF.